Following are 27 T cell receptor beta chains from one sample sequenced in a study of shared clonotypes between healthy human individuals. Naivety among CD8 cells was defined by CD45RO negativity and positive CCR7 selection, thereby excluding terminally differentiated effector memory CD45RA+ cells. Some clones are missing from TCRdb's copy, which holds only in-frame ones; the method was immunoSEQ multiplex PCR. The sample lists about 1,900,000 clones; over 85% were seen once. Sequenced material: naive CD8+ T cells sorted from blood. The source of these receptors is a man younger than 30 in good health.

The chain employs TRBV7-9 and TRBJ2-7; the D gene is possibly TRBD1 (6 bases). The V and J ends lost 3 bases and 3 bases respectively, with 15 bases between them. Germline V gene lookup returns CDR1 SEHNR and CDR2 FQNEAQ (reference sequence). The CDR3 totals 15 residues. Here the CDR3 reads CASSLPQGSNYEQYF. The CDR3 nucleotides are TGTGCCAGCAGCTTGCCACAGGGAAGTAACTACGAGCAGTACTTC.

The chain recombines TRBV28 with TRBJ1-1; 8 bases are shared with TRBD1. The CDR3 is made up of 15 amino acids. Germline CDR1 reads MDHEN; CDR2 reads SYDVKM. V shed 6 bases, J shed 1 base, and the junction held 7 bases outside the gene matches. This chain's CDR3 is CASSLGQGSNTEAFF. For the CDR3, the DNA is TGTGCCAGCAGCCTAGGACAGGGATCGAACACTGAAGCTTTCTTT.

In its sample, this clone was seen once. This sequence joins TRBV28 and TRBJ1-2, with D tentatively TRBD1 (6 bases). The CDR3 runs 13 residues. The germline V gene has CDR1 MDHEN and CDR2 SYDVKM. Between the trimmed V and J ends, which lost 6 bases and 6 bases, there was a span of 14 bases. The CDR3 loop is CASSPQGVDGYTF. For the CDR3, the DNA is TGTGCCAGCAGCCCACAGGGAGTCGATGGCTACACCTTC.

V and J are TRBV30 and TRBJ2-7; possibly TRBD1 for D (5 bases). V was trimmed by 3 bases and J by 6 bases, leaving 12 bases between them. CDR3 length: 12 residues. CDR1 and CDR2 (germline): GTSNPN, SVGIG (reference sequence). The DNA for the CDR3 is TGTGCCTGGAGGGAGACAGCACGCGAGCAGTACTTC. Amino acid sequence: CAWRETAREQYF. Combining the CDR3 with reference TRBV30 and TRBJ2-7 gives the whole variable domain SQTIHQWPATLVQPVGSPLSLECTVEGTSNPNLYWYRQAAGRGLQLLFYSVGIGQISSEVPQNLSASRPQDRQFILSSKKLLLSDSGFYLCAWRETAREQYFGPGTRLTVT.

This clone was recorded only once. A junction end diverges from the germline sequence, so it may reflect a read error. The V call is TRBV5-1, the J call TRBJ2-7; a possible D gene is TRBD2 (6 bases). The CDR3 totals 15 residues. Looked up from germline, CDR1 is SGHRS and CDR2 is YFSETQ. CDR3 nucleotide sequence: TGCGCCAGCAGCTACCGGGACTTCCAAACCTACGGGCAGTACTTC. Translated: CASSYRDFQTYGQYF.

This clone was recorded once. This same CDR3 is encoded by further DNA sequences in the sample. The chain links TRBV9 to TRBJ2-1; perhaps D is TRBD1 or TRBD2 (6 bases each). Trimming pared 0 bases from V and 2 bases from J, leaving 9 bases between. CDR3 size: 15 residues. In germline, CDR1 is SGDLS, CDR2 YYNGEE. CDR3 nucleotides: TGTGCCAGCAGCGTAGAGGGGGGCGCCTACAATGAGCAGTTCTTC. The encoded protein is CASSVEGGAYNEQFF.

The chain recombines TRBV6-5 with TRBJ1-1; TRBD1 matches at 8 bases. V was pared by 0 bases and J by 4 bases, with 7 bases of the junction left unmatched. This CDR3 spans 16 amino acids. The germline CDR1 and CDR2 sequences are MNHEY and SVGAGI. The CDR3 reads CASSYSLDREGTEAFF. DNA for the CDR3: TGTGCCAGCAGTTACTCGTTGGACAGGGAGGGCACTGAAGCTTTCTTT.

DNA for the CDR3: TGTGCCAGCAGCTTAAGCTCCGGGATACGAACTGAAGCTTTCTTT. Amino acids: CASSLSSGIRTEAFF. The genes are TRBV7-9 and TRBJ1-1; D gene unclear. V was trimmed by 2 bases and J by 5 bases, leaving 15 bases between them. CDR3 size: 15 residues. Looked up from germline, CDR1 is SEHNR and CDR2 is FQNEAQ (reference sequence). The whole variable domain, remainder taken from reference TRBV7-9 and TRBJ1-1, is DTGVSQNPRHKITKRGQNVTFRCDPISEHNRLYWYRQTLGQGPEFLTYFQNEAQLEKSRLLSDRFSAERPKGSFSTLEIQRTEQGDSAMYLCASSLSSGIRTEAFFGQGTRLTVV.

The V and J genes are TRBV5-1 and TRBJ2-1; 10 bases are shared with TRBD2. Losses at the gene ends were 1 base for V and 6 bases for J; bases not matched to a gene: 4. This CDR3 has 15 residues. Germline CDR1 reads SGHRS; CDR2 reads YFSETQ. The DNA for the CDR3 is TGCGCCAGCAGCTTGACTAGCGGGATCTTCAATGAGCAGTTCTTC. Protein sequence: CASSLTSGIFNEQFF.

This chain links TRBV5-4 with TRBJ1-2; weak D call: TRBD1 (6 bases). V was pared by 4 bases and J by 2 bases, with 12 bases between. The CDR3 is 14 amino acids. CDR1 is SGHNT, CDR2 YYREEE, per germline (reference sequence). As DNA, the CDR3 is TGTGCCAGCAGCGACCCGGGGGGCAACTATGGCTACACCTTC. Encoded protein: CASSDPGGNYGYTF.

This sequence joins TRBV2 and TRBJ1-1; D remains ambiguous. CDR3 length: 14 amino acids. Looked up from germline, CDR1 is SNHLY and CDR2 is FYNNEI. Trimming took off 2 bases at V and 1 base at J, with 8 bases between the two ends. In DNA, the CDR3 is TGTGCCAGCAGTGAATGGGCAGGGAACACTGAAGCTTTCTTT. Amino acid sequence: CASSEWAGNTEAFF.

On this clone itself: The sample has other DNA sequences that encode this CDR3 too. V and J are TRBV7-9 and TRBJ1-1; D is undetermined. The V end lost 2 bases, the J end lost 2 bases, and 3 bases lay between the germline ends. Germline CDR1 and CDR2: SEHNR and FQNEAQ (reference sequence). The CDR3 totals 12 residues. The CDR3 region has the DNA TGTGCCAGCAGCTTAAGTAACACTGAAGCTTTCTTT. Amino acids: CASSLSNTEAFF.

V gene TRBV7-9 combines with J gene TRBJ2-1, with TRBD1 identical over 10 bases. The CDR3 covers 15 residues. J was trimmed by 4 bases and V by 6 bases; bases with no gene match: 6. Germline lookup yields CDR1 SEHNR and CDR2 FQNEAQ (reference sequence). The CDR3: CASSRWDRGYNEQFF. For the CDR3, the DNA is TGTGCCAGCAGTAGATGGGACAGGGGTTACAATGAGCAGTTCTTC.

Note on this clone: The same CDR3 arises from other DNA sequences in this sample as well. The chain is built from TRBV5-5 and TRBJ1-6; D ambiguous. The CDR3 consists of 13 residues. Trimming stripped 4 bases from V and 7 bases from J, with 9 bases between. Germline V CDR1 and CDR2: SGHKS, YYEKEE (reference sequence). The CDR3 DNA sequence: TGTGCCAGCAGCCTCGGACTAAATTCACCCCTCCACTTT. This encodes CASSLGLNSPLHF.

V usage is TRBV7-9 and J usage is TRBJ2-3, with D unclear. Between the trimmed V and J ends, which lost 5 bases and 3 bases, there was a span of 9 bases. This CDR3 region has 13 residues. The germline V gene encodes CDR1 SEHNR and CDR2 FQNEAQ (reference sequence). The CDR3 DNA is TGTGCCAGCAGCCCTGCGGTGACAGATACGCAGTATTTT. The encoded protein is CASSPAVTDTQYF.

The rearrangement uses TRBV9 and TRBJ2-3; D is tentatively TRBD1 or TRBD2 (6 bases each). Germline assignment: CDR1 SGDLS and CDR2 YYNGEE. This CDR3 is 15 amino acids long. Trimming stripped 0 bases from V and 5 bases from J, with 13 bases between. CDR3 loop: CASSVGRGAVDTQYF. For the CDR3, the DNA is TGTGCCAGCAGCGTAGGTAGGGGGGCCGTAGATACGCAGTATTTT.

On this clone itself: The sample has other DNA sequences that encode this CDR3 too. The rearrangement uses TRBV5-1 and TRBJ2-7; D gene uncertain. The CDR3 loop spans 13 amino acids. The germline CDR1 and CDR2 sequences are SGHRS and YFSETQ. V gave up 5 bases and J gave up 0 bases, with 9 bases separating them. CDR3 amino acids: CASSSDPSYEQYF. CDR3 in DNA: TGCGCCAGCAGTTCCGACCCCTCCTACGAGCAGTACTTC.

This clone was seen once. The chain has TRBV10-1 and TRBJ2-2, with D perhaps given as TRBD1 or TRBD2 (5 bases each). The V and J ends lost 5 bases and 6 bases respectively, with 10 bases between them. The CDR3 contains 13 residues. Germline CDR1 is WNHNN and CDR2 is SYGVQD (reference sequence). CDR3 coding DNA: TGCGCCAGCAGTCCAGGGACCCCCGGGGAGCTGTTTTTT. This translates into CASSPGTPGELFF.

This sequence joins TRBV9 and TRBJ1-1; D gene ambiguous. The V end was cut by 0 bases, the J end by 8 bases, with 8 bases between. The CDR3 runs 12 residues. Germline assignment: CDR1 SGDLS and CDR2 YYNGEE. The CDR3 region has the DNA TGTGCCAGCAGCGTAGACACAACGGAAGCTTTCTTT. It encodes CASSVDTTEAFF.

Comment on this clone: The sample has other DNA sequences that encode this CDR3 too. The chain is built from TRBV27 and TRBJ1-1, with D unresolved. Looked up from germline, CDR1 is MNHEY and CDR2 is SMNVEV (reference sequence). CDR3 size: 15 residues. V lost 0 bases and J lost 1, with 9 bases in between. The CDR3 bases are TGTGCCAGCAGTTTATCGAGAGCGGCGAACACTGAAGCTTTCTTT. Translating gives CASSLSRAANTEAFF.

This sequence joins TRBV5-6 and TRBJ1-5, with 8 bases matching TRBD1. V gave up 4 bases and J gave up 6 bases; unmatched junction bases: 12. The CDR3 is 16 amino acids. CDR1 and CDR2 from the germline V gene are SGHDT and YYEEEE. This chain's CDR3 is CASSAGQGAGFQPQHF. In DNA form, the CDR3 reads TGTGCCAGCAGCGCGGGCCAGGGGGCAGGGTTTCAGCCCCAGCATTTT. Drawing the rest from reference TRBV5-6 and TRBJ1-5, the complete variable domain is DAGVTQSPTHLIKTRGQQVTLRCSPKSGHDTVSWYQQALGQGPQFIFQYYEEEERQRGNFPDRFSGHQFPNYSSELNVNALLLGDSALYLCASSAGQGAGFQPQHFGDGTRLSIL.

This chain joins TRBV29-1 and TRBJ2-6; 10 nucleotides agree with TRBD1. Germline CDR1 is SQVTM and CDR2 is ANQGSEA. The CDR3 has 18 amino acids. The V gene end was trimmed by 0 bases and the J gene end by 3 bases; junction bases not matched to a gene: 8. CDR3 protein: CSVEDAPDRGRGANVLTF. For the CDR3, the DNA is TGCAGCGTTGAAGACGCCCCAGACAGGGGGCGTGGGGCCAACGTCCTGACTTTC.

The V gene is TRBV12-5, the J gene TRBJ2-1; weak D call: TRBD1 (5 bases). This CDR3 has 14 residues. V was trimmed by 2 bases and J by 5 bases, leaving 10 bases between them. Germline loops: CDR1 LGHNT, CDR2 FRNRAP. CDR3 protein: CASGLHLGDNEQFF. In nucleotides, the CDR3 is TGTGCTAGTGGTTTGCATCTAGGGGACAATGAGCAGTTCTTC.

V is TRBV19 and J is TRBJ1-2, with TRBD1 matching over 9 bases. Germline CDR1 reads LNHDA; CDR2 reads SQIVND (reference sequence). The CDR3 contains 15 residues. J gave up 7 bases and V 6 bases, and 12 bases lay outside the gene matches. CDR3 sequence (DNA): TGTGCCAGTAGCCACCCTCGGACAGGGGAGAGTGGCTACACCTTC. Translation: CASSHPRTGESGYTF.

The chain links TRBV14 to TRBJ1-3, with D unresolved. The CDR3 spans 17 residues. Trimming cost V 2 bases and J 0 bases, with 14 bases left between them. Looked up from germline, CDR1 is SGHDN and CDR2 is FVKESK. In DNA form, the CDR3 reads TGTGCCAGCAGCCAACGGTCGGGTTTTATCTCTGGAAACACCATATATTTT. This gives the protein CASSQRSGFISGNTIYF. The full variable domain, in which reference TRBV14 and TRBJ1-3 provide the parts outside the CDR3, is EAGVTQFPSHSVIEKGQTVTLRCDPISGHDNLYWYRRVMGKEIKFLLHFVKESKQDESGMPNNRFLAERTGGTYSTLKVQPAELEDSGVYFCASSQRSGFISGNTIYFGEGSWLTVV.

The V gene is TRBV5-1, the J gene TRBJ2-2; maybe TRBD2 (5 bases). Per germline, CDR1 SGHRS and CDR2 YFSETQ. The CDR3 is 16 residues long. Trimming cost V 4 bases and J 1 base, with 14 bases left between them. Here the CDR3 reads CASSPGVVMNTGELFF. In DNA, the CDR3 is TGCGCCAGCAGCCCCGGGGTAGTAATGAACACCGGGGAGCTGTTTTTT.

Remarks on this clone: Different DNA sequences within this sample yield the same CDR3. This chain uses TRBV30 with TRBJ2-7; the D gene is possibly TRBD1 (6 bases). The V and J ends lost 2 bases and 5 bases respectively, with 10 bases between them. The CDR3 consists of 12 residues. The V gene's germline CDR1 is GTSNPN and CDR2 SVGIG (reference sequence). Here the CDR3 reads CAWSLQGNEQYF. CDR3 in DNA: TGTGCCTGGAGTCTACAGGGTAACGAGCAGTACTTC.